This passage covers 24 T cell receptor beta chains from one sample sequenced in a study of cytomegalovirus exposure and HLA in healthy donors. 60 Vbeta and 13 Jbeta primers were used in PCR. Produced via immunoSEQ multiplex PCR; TCRdb's table is partial and in-frame only. This sample carries around 200,000 clones, 75% to 90% of them seen once, and the ten largest clones take around 0.31%. Specimen: PBMCs. The source of these receptors is a woman aged 25 to 45 in good health and CMV-seronegative.

The chain couples TRBV2 to TRBJ1-3; 8 bases match TRBD1. The CDR3 is 16 residues long. Germline V lookup: CDR1 SNHLY, CDR2 FYNNEI. The junction had 6 bases not matched to a gene; V was cut back by 5 bases and J by 0 bases. The CDR3 DNA reads TGTGCCAGCAGTACGGACAGGGTCGCCTCTGGAAACACCATATATTTT. The encoded protein is CASSTDRVASGNTIYF.

The genes are TRBV5-6 and TRBJ2-4, with a weak D call TRBD1 (6 bases). CDR1 is SGHDT, CDR2 YYEEEE, per germline. This CDR3 comprises 16 residues. Trimming shortened V by 2 bases and J by 1 base, and 13 bases separated the two germline ends. Here the CDR3 reads CASSLTGIRAKNIQYF. In nucleotides, the CDR3 is TGTGCCAGCAGCTTAACAGGGATCCGCGCCAAAAACATTCAGTACTTC.

This chain joins TRBV18 and TRBJ2-2, with 10 bases aligning to TRBD1. Trimming cost V 3 bases and J 3 bases; bases outside gene matches: 1. The CDR3 is 15 amino acids. CDR1 and CDR2 (germline): KGHSH, LQKENI. The CDR3 reads CASSPGQGDTGELFF. In DNA, the CDR3 is TGTGCCAGCTCACCCGGACAGGGGGACACCGGGGAGCTGTTTTTT.

The chain combines TRBV20-1 with TRBJ2-1, with D hard to call. This CDR3 region has 11 residues. Germline V gene data show CDR1 as DFQATT and CDR2 as SNEGSKA (reference sequence). The ends were cut back, 5 bases at V and 8 bases at J, with 10 bases in the middle. This chain's CDR3 is CSASGSHEQFF. CDR3 nucleotide sequence: TGCAGTGCTTCCGGTTCGCATGAGCAGTTCTTC.

The rearrangement uses TRBV5-1 and TRBJ2-2; 14 bases match TRBD2. The V and J ends lost 4 bases and 0 bases, in that order; junction bases with no gene match: 5. CDR3 length: 18 amino acids. Germline V gene data show CDR1 as SGHRS and CDR2 as YFSETQ. The CDR3 bases are TGCGCCAGCAGCCCCGGGACTAGCGGGGGAGCGAACACCGGGGAGCTGTTTTTT. This encodes CASSPGTSGGANTGELFF.

V usage is TRBV28 and J usage is TRBJ2-3, with a possible D match to TRBD2 (6 bases). V was cut by 6 bases and J by 2 bases, with 12 bases left in between. Looked up from germline, CDR1 is MDHEN and CDR2 is SYDVKM. The CDR3 is 14 amino acids. The CDR3 coding sequence is TGTGCCAGCAGGAGAGCGGGCTCCACAGATACGCAGTATTTT. It yields the protein CASRRAGSTDTQYF.

The chain recombines TRBV21-1 with TRBJ2-7; the D call of TRBD1 is as the table states it, not checked on the DNA. TRBV21-1 is designated a pseudogene. There are 18 residues in the CDR3. CDR3 region: CASSKRGQGAPPDYEQYF. The CDR3 nucleotides are TGTGCCAGCAGCAAAAGGGGACAGGGGGCCCCCCCGGACTACGAGCAGTACTTC.

CDR3 amino acids: CASSQANPLAKNIQYF. DNA for the CDR3: TGTGCCAGCAGCCAAGCTAACCCCTTAGCCAAAAACATTCAGTACTTC. The genes are TRBV4-2 and TRBJ2-4; D is unresolved. The CDR3 consists of 16 residues. Deletions cut 1 base from V and 0 bases from J, with 10 bases between. The V gene's germline CDR1 is LGHNA and CDR2 YNFKEQ.

This rearrangement joins TRBV5-6 to TRBJ2-3, with TRBD2 matching 7 bases. Per the germline V gene, CDR1 is SGHDT and CDR2 is YYEEEE. CDR3 size: 17 residues. V dropped 6 bases and J dropped 3; count of bases not matched to a gene: 16. The CDR3 nucleotides are TGTGCCAGCACCTCCCGATCGAGCGGGGCGGGGACAGATACGCAGTATTTT. It translates to CASTSRSSGAGTDTQYF.

The CDR3 is CASSLQTSGRTINTGELFF. For the CDR3, the DNA is TGTGCCAGCAGCCTCCAGACTAGCGGGAGGACGATAAACACCGGGGAGCTGTTTTTT. The chain links TRBV4-2 to TRBJ2-2, with TRBD2 identical over 13 bases. The CDR3 length is 19 residues. Germline V lookup: CDR1 LGHNA, CDR2 YNFKEQ. The J segment lost 2 bases and the V segment lost 4 bases, leaving 10 bases of the junction unmatched.

The gene calls are TRBV28 and TRBJ2-7; 13 positions agree with TRBD2. Germline V gene sequence: CDR1 MDHEN, CDR2 SYDVKM. This CDR3 has 19 amino acids. J was trimmed by 2 bases and V by 3 bases; bases with no gene match: 13. The CDR3 loop is CASSFLGLAGATPTYEQYF. DNA for the CDR3: TGTGCCAGCAGTTTTCTCGGACTAGCGGGAGCCACACCGACCTACGAGCAGTACTTC.

V and J are TRBV5-1 and TRBJ2-1, with 9 bases matching TRBD2. Germline V gives CDR1 SGHRS, CDR2 YFSETQ. The V gene end was trimmed by 0 bases and the J gene end by 0 bases; junction bases not matched to a gene: 19. The CDR3 sequence is 22 residues long. The chain's CDR3 is CASSLGLRTSEAGDYSYNEQFF. The CDR3 bases are TGCGCCAGCAGCTTGGGATTACGGACTAGCGAGGCCGGGGATTACTCCTACAATGAGCAGTTCTTC.

The chain has TRBV28 and TRBJ2-1; 9 bases map to TRBD1. This CDR3 is 13 amino acids long. The germline V gene has CDR1 MDHEN and CDR2 SYDVKM. Losses at the gene ends were 6 bases for V and 6 bases for J; bases not matched to a gene: 3. Here the CDR3 DNA reads TGTGCCAGCAGGCGACAGGGGGTCAATGAGCAGTTCTTC. Translated: CASRRQGVNEQFF.

This sequence joins TRBV5-5 and TRBJ2-7; 7 nucleotides align to TRBD2. The germline CDR1 and CDR2 sequences are SGHKS and YYEKEE (reference sequence). The CDR3 runs to 15 residues. Trimming took 0 bases from V and 9 from J; bases not matched to a gene: 12. The CDR3: CASSLERGSGSVQYF. For the CDR3, the DNA is TGTGCCAGCAGCTTGGAGCGCGGGAGTGGTTCAGTGCAGTACTTC.

J is TRBJ2-7 and V is TRBV11-2; TRBD2 aligns across 10 bases. The CDR3 sequence is 14 residues long. The V segment lost 3 bases and the J segment 6 bases; nucleotides outside the gene matches: 5. Germline loops: CDR1 SGHAT, CDR2 FQNNGV. The CDR3 DNA reads TGTGCCAGCAGCTTTAGCGGGAGGACAAGCGAGCAGTACTTC. It codes for CASSFSGRTSEQYF.

The chain employs TRBV30 and TRBJ1-6; 8 positions agree with TRBD1. J was trimmed by 0 bases and V by 2 bases; bases with no gene match: 3. The length of the CDR3 is 16 residues. Germline CDR1 is GTSNPN and CDR2 is SVGIG (reference sequence). The CDR3 DNA reads as TGTGCCTGGAGTCGGACAGGGATCTCCTATAATTCACCCCTCCACTTT. This gives the protein CAWSRTGISYNSPLHF.

The CDR3 is CASGCSGCRDTQYF. In nucleotides, the CDR3 is TGTGCCAGCGGCTGTAGCGGTTGTAGGGATACGCAGTATTTT. The chain has TRBV6-5 and TRBJ2-3; D is perhaps TRBD2 (6 bases). The V end was cut by 8 bases, the J end by 6 bases, with 18 bases between. The germline V gene encodes CDR1 MNHEY and CDR2 SVGAGI. The CDR3 totals 14 residues.

The chain combines TRBV28 with TRBJ2-7; the match to TRBD1 covers 8 bases. CDR1 and CDR2 from the germline V gene are MDHEN and SYDVKM. V lost 6 bases to trimming and J lost 3 bases; unmatched junction nucleotides: 7. CDR3 length equals 14 residues. The CDR3 here is CASSRTGPYYEQYF. As DNA, the CDR3 is TGTGCCAGCAGCCGGACAGGGCCTTACTACGAGCAGTACTTC. The variable domain in full, with the rest retrieved from reference TRBV28 and TRBJ2-7, is DVKVTQSSRYLVKRTGEKVFLECVQDMDHENMFWYRQDPGLGLRLIYFSYDVKMKEKGDIPEGYSVSREKKERFSLILESASTNQTSMYLCASSRTGPYYEQYFGPGTRLTVT.

This chain uses TRBV19 with TRBJ2-3; D unresolved. Looked up from germline, CDR1 is LNHDA and CDR2 is SQIVND (reference sequence). V was shortened by 4 bases and J by 3 bases, with 17 bases between the two germline ends. The CDR3 is 16 amino acids. The CDR3 region is CASSTSATWVTDTQYF. Written as DNA, the CDR3 is TGTGCCAGTAGTACCTCCGCGACTTGGGTAACAGATACGCAGTATTTT.

The rearrangement joins TRBV19 to TRBJ2-7; 9 nucleotides agree with TRBD1. Germline V CDR1 and CDR2: LNHDA, SQIVND (reference sequence). After removal of 5 bases from V and 4 bases from J, the junction contained 9 bases not matched to a gene. The CDR3 is 15 amino acids. The chain's CDR3 is CASSAAGTGFYEQYF. CDR3 nucleotides: TGTGCCAGTAGTGCCGCCGGGACAGGGTTTTACGAGCAGTACTTC.

The V gene is TRBV5-1, the J gene TRBJ1-1; 8 bases are shared with TRBD1. J was trimmed by 1 base and V by 4 bases; bases with no gene match: 3. CDR1 is SGHRS, CDR2 YFSETQ, per germline. The CDR3 extends over 14 amino acids. CDR3 in DNA: TGCGCCAGCAGCGAGACAGGGGAGAACACTGAAGCTTTCTTT. This encodes CASSETGENTEAFF.

The chain joins TRBV30 to TRBJ1-2; D possibly corresponds to TRBD1 (6 bases). Trimming left V 2 bases short and J 6 bases short, with 10 bases between. Germline CDR1 GTSNPN, CDR2 SVGIG (reference sequence). CDR3 length: 12 residues. CDR3 residues: CAWSRQGNGYTF. The CDR3 region has the DNA TGTGCCTGGAGTCGGCAGGGGAATGGCTACACCTTC.

The V call is TRBV6-1, the J call TRBJ2-5; no definite D call. This CDR3 contains 15 residues. Trimming removed 0 bases from V and 4 bases from J, with 12 bases in between. Germline V lookup: CDR1 MNHNS, CDR2 SASEGT. The DNA of the CDR3 is TGTGCCAGCAGTGAAGCGCTTGGCAGGCTAGAGACCCAGTACTTC. Translating it yields CASSEALGRLETQYF.

This chain links TRBV7-9 with TRBJ2-3, with TRBD2 matching 12 bases. Unmatched junction bases numbered 3, after V lost 5 bases and J lost 3 bases. Germline V gene data show CDR1 as SEHNR and CDR2 as FQNEAQ (reference sequence). The CDR3 is made up of 15 amino acids. The CDR3 sequence: CASSKTSGRTDTQYF. For the CDR3, the DNA is TGTGCCAGCAGCAAGACTAGCGGGAGAACAGATACGCAGTATTTT. Full variable domain (missing parts from reference TRBV7-9 and TRBJ2-3): DTGVSQNPRHKITKRGQNVTFRCDPISEHNRLYWYRQTLGQGPEFLTYFQNEAQLEKSRLLSDRFSAERPKGSFSTLEIQRTEQGDSAMYLCASSKTSGRTDTQYFGPGTRLTVL.